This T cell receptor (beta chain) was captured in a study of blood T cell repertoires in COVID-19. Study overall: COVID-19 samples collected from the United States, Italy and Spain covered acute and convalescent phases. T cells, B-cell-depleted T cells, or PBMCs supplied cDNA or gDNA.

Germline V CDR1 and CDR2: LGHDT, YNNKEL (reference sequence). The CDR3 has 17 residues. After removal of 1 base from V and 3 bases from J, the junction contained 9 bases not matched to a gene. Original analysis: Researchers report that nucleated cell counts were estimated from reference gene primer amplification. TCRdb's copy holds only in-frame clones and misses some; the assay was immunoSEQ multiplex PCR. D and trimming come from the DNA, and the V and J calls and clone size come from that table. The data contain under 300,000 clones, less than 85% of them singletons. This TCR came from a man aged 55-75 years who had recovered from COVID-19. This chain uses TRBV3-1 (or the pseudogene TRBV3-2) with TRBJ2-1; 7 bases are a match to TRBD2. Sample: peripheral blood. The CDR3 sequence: CASSQVGSGRSYNEQFF. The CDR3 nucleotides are TGTGCCAGCAGCCAAGTGGGTAGCGGGCGAAGCTACAATGAGCAGTTCTTC.